This T cell receptor (beta chain) stems from a study of technical replicates of blood from a handful of donors. Libraries were prepared by immunoSEQ multiplex PCR; TCRdb keeps only in-frame clonotypes and omits some of them. The sample carries tens of thousands of clones, around 93% recorded once. This clonotype was obtained from a human donor in good health. Sequencing used T cells isolated from PBMCs.

This CDR3 reads CASSLMGTDSTDTQYF. The DNA of the CDR3 is TGCGCCAGCAGCTTGATGGGGACAGACAGCACAGATACGCAGTATTTT. The chain combines TRBV5-1 with TRBJ2-3; TRBD1 matches at 7 bases. J lost 0 bases, V lost 1 base, and 5 bases had no gene match. The CDR3 contains 16 residues. In germline, CDR1 is SGHRS, CDR2 YFSETQ. The full variable domain, its missing parts supplied by reference TRBV5-1 and TRBJ2-3, is KAGVTQTPRYLIKTRGQQVTLSCSPISGHRSVSWYQQTPGQGLQFLFEYFSETQRNKGNFPGRFSGRQFSNSRSEMNVSTLELGDSALYLCASSLMGTDSTDTQYFGPGTRLTVL.